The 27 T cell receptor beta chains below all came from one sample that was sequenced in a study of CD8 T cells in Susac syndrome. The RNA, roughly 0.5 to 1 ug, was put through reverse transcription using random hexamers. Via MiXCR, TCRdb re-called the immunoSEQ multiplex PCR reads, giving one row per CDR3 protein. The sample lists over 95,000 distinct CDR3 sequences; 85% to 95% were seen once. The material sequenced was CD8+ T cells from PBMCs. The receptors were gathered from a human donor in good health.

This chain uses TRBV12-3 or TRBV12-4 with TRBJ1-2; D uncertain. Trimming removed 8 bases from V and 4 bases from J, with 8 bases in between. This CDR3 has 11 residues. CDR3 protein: CASPLGYGYTF. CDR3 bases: TGTGCCAGCCCCTTGGGCTATGGCTACACCTTC.

CDR3 sequence (DNA): TGTGCCAGCAGTCCGCTCGGGACAGCCAATCAGCCCCAGCATTTT. Translated, it gives CASSPLGTANQPQHF. V is TRBV2 and J is TRBJ1-5; 7 nucleotides align to TRBD1. The CDR3 totals 15 residues. From germline, CDR1 is SNHLY and CDR2 FYNNEI. V trimming: 5 bases; J trimming: 3 bases; junction bases outside the gene matches: 7. The complete variable domain, with remaining parts taken from reference TRBV2 and TRBJ1-5, reads EPEVTQTPSHQVTQMGQEVILRCVPISNHLYFYWYRQILGQKVEFLVSFYNNEISEKSEIFDDQFSVERPDGSNFTLKIRSTKLEDSAMYFCASSPLGTANQPQHFGDGTRLSIL.

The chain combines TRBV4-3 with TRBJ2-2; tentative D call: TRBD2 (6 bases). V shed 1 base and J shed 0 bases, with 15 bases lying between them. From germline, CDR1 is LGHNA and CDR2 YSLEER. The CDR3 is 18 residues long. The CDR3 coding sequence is TGCGCCAGCAGCCAAGCTGTCACCGGGACTCCGAACACCGGGGAGCTGTTTTTT. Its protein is CASSQAVTGTPNTGELFF.

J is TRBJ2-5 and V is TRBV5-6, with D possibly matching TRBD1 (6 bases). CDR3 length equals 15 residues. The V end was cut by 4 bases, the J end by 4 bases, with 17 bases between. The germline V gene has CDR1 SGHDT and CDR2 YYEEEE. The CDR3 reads CASSPGQNPPETQYF. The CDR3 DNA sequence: TGTGCCAGCAGCCCCGGACAGAACCCCCCAGAGACCCAGTACTTC.

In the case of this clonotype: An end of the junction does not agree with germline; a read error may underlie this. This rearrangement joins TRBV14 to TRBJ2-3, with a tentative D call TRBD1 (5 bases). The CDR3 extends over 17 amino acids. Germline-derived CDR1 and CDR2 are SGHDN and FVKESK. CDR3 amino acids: CASSQVPSTGRIDTQYF. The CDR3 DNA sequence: TGTGCCAGCAGTCAAGTCCCCTCTACAGGCCGCATTGATACGCAGTATTTT. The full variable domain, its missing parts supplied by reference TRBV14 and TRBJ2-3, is EAGVTQFPSHSVIEKGQTVTLRCDPISGHDNLYWYRRVMGKEIKFLLHFVKESKQDESGMPNNRFLAERTGGTYSTLKVQPAELEDSGVYFCASSQVPSTGRIDTQYFGPGTRLTVL.

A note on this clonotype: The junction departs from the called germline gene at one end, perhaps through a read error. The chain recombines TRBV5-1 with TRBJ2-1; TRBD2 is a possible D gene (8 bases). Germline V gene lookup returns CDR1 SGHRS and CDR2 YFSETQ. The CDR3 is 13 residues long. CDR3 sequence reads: CASSLDVPSGGQF. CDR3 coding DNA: TGCGCCAGCAGCTTGGACGTCCCCAGCGGGGGACAGTTC.

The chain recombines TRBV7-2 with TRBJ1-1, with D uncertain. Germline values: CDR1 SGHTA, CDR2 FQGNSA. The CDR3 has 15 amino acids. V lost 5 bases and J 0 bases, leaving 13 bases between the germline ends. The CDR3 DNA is TGTGCCAGCAGCCCCCTAGGCAGGCTGAACACTGAAGCTTTCTTT. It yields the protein CASSPLGRLNTEAFF.

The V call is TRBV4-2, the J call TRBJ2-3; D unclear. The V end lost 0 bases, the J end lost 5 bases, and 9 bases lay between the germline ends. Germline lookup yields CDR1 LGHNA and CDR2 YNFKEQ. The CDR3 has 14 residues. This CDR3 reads CASSQDRARDTQYF. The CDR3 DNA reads TGTGCCAGCAGCCAAGATAGGGCGAGAGATACGCAGTATTTT.

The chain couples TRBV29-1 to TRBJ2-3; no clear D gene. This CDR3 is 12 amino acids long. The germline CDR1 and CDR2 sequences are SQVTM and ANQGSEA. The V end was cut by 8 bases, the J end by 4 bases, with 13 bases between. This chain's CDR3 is CSQSSSADTQYF. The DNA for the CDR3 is TGCAGCCAATCATCCTCTGCAGATACGCAGTATTTT.

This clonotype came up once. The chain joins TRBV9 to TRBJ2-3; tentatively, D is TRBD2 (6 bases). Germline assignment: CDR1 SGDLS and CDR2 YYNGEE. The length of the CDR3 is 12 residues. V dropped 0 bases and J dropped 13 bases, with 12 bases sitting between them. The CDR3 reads CASSVVEGEEYF. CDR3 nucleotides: TGTGCCAGCAGCGTAGTGGAGGGAGAGGAGTATTTT.

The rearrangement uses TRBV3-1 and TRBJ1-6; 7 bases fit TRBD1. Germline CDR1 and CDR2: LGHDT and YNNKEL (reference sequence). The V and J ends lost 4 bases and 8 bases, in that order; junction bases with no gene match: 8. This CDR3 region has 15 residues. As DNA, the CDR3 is TGTGCCAGCAGCCTCCACAGGGGTCAGGATTCACCCCTCCACTTT. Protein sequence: CASSLHRGQDSPLHF.

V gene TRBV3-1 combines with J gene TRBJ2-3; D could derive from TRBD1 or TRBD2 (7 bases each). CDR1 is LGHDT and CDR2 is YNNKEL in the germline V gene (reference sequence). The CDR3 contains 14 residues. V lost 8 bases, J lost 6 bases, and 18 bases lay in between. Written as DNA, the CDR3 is TGTGCCAGCGGGAGGGGGCCTACCCCCGATACGCAGTATTTT. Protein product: CASGRGPTPDTQYF.

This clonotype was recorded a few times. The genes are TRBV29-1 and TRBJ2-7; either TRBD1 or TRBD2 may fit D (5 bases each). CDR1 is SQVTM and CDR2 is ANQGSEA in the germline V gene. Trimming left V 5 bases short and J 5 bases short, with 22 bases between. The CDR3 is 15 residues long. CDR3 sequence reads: CSVPIRDGSRDEQYF. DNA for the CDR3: TGCAGCGTTCCTATCAGGGACGGTAGCCGGGACGAGCAGTACTTC.

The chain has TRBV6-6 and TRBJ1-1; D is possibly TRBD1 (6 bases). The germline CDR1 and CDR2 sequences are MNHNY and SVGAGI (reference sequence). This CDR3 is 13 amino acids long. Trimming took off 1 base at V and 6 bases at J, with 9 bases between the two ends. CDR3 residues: CASSYLGASEAFF. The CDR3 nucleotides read TGTGCCAGCAGTTACTTGGGGGCCTCTGAAGCTTTCTTT.

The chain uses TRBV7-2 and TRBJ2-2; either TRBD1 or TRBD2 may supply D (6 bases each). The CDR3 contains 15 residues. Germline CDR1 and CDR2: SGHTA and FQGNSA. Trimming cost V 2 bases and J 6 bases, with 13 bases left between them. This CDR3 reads CASSLNGGLAGELFF. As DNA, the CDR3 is TGTGCCAGCAGCTTAAACGGGGGCTTGGCCGGGGAGCTGTTTTTT.

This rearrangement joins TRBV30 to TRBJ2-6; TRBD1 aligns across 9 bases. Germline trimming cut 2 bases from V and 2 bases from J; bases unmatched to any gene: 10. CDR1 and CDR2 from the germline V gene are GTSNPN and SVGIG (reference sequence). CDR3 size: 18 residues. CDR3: CAWSSTGGLSAGANVLTF. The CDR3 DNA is TGTGCCTGGAGTTCGACAGGGGGACTATCCGCTGGGGCCAACGTCCTGACTTTC.

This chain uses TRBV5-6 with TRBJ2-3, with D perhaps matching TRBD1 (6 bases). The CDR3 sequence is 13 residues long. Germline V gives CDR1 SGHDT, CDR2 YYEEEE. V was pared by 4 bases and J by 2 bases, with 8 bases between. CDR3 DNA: TGTGCCAGCAGCCGACAGGACACAGATACGCAGTATTTT. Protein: CASSRQDTDTQYF.

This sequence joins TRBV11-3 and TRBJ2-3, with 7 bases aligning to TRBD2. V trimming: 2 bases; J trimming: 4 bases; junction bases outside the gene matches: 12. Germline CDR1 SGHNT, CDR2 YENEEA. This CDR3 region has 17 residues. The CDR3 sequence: CASSLIRAGDESDTQYF. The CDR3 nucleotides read TGTGCCAGCAGCTTAATTAGGGCGGGAGACGAGTCAGATACGCAGTATTTT. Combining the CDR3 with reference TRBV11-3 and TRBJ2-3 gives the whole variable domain EAGVVQSPRYKIIEKKQPVAFWCNPISGHNTLYWYLQNLGQGPELLIRYENEEAVDDSQLPKDRFSAERLKGVDSTLKIQPAELGDSAVYLCASSLIRAGDESDTQYFGPGTRLTVL.

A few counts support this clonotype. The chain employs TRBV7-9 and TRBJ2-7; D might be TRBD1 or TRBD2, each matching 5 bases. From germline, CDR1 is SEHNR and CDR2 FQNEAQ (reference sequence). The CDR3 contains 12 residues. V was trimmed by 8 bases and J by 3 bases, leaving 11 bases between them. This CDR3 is CASGGRGYEQYF. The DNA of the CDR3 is TGTGCCAGCGGGGGACGGGGCTACGAGCAGTACTTC.

The CDR3 DNA sequence: TGCAGCGTTGAAATTTGGGGGGCCGGAAACACTGAAGCTTTCTTT. The encoded protein is CSVEIWGAGNTEAFF. The rearrangement links TRBV29-1 to TRBJ1-1; possibly TRBD1 for D (6 bases). V was cut by 2 bases and J by 2 bases, with 15 bases left in between. CDR1 is SQVTM and CDR2 is ANQGSEA in the germline V gene. This CDR3 has 15 amino acids.

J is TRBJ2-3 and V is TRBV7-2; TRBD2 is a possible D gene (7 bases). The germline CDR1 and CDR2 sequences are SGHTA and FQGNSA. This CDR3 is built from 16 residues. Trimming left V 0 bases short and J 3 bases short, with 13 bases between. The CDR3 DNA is TGTGCCAGCAGCTTAGCGGGGGGGGGCCCGACAGATACGCAGTATTTT. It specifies CASSLAGGGPTDTQYF.

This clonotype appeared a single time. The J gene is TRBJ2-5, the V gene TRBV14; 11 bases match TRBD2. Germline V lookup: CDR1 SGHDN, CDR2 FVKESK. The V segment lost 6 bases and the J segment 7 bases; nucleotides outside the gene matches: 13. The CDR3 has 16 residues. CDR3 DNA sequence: TGTGCCAGCAGACGTACTAGCGGGGGTCTGGCCGGGACCCAGTACTTC. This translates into CASRRTSGGLAGTQYF.

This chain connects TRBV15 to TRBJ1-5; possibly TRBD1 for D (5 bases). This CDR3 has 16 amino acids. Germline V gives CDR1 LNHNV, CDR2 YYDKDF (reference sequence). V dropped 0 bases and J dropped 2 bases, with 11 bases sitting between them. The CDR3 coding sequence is TGTGCCACCAGCAGAGAGCAGGGTGGGGGCAATCAGCCCCAGCATTTT. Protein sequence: CATSREQGGGNQPQHF.

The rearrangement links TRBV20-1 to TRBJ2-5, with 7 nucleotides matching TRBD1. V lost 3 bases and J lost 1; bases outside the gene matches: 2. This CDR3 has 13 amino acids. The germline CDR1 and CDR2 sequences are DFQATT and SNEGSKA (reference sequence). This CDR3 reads CSARGTAQETQYF. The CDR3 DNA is TGCAGTGCTAGGGGGACAGCCCAAGAGACCCAGTACTTC.

Here the CDR3 DNA reads TGTGCCAGCAGCTTAGACCGCGGGAGCCCCCCGTATTTT. It specifies CASSLDRGSPPYF. The V gene is TRBV7-2, the J gene TRBJ2-3; 7 bases fit TRBD2. The CDR3 runs 13 residues. Looked up from germline, CDR1 is SGHTA and CDR2 is FQGNSA. V dropped 1 base and J dropped 14; count of bases not matched to a gene: 9.

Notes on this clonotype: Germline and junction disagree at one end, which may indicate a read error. The CDR3 spells CASGEHQGTEAFF. The CDR3, as DNA: TGTGCCAGCGGTGAACATCAGGGCACTGAAGCTTTCTTT. This chain connects TRBV6-1 to TRBJ1-1; perhaps TRBD1 as D (5 bases). The germline V gene encodes CDR1 MNHNS and CDR2 SASEGT. The CDR3 is made up of 13 amino acids.

CDR3 residues: CASSVTQNTGELFF. The CDR3 DNA reads TGTGCCAGCAGTGTAACTCAGAACACCGGGGAGCTGTTTTTT. The chain carries TRBV12-3 or TRBV12-4 and TRBJ2-2; no reliable D call. Trimming shortened V by 5 bases and J by 1 base, and 8 bases separated the two germline ends. The CDR3 spans 14 residues.